Presented here are 12 T cell receptor beta chains from one specimen sequenced in a study of T cells expressing NK-cell markers. TCRdb reworked the 5' RACE reads into one entry per CDR3 protein, no DNA. Its table lists 550,000 to 600,000 distinct CDR3 sequences. The sample was blood T cells: a sorted CD56 or NKG2C T cell subset, CD4+ or CD8+ T cells, or bulk PBMC T cells (not recorded which). These receptors all stem from a man aged 18 to 29 in good health.

This rearrangement joins TRBV27 to TRBJ2-5; the TRBD2 assignment by TCRdb is unverifiable without DNA. Germline values: CDR1 MNHEY, CDR2 SMNVEV (reference sequence). This CDR3 has 15 residues. The CDR3 region is CASSPSTSGQETQYF.

This chain connects TRBV10-1 to TRBJ1-2. The CDR3 length is 11 residues. Germline V lookup: CDR1 WNHNN, CDR2 SYGVQD (reference sequence). Here the CDR3 reads CASRRRAGYTF.

The chain joins TRBV11-2 to TRBJ2-3. The CDR3 extends over 12 amino acids. CDR1 is SGHAT and CDR2 is FQNNGV in the germline V gene. The CDR3 here is CASSYTVDTQYF.

This chain joins TRBV24-1 and TRBJ2-1; the D call of TRBD2 rests on TCRdb alone, since no DNA is present to check it. Germline V gene data show CDR1 as KGHDR and CDR2 as SFDVKD. The CDR3 totals 16 residues. CDR3 protein: CATSDLTAGSYNEQFF.

The chain employs TRBV13 and TRBJ2-1; with no DNA, the TCRdb D assignment of TRBD1 cannot be verified. The CDR3 extends over 14 amino acids. Germline V gene data show CDR1 as PRHDT and CDR2 as FYEKMQ (reference sequence). CDR3 region: CASRLTGEDNEQFF.

Here the CDR3 reads CSARVPGRKTYNEQFF. The chain employs TRBV20-1 and TRBJ2-1; TCRdb indicates TRBD1, and absent DNA this call remains unverified. The V gene's germline CDR1 is DFQATT and CDR2 SNEGSKA (reference sequence). The CDR3 totals 16 residues.

The rearrangement links TRBV27 to TRBJ2-5; with no DNA, the TCRdb D assignment of TRBD2 cannot be verified. In germline, CDR1 is MNHEY, CDR2 SMNVEV (reference sequence). CDR3 length: 17 amino acids. CDR3 in amino acids: CASSPIGLAGYQETQYF.

The chain uses TRBV5-1 and TRBJ2-2; with no DNA, the TCRdb D assignment of TRBD2 cannot be verified. There are 17 residues in the CDR3. The germline gives CDR1 SGHRS, CDR2 YFSETQ. Here the CDR3 reads CASSLAGPRENTGELFF. The full variable domain, in which reference TRBV5-1 and TRBJ2-2 provide the parts outside the CDR3, is KAGVTQTPRYLIKTRGQQVTLSCSPISGHRSVSWYQQTPGQGLQFLFEYFSETQRNKGNFPGRFSGRQFSNSRSEMNVSTLELGDSALYLCASSLAGPRENTGELFFGEGSRLTVL.

The chain uses TRBV6-2 or TRBV6-3 and TRBJ2-1; TCRdb calls TRBD2, which cannot be checked without DNA. The CDR3 length is 16 residues. Per the germline V gene, CDR1 is MNHEY and CDR2 is SVGEGT. The CDR3 reads CASSPRGGSGYNEQFF.

The rearrangement joins TRBV4-1 to TRBJ1-5; TCRdb designates TRBD1, a call that cannot be tested without DNA. Germline values: CDR1 MGHRA, CDR2 YSYEKL. CDR3 length equals 15 residues. The CDR3 reads CASSQLLGRNQPQHF.

This sequence joins TRBV11-2 and TRBJ2-3; TCRdb proposes TRBD1, but this gene call is untestable without DNA. This CDR3 is built from 14 residues. The germline V gene has CDR1 SGHAT and CDR2 FQNNGV. CDR3 residues: CASRPSQGRDTQYF.

The V gene is TRBV6-2 or TRBV6-3, the J gene TRBJ2-2; lacking DNA, the TRBD1 call made by TCRdb goes unchecked. Per the germline V gene, CDR1 is MNHEY and CDR2 is SVGEGT. There are 16 residues in the CDR3. The CDR3 here is CASSPKQGILAGELFF.